The rows below give T cell receptor beta chains drawn from one sample of a study of blood T cell repertoires in COVID-19. Method: immunoSEQ multiplex PCR; TCRdb's copy keeps in-frame clones and lacks some. The sample holds some 520,000 clones; roughly nine tenths are singletons and the top ten take around 0.95%. The specimen was peripheral blood. Every receptor here comes from a man between 18 and 35 years old with COVID-19, enrolled during active disease. Each CDR3 is given with its conserved first and last residue. D genes are given only for firm matches. Rows may omit the clone size; those that give it use once, few, many or a size class.

D gene | J gene | clone size | V gene | CDR3 protein | CDR3 DNA
NA | TRBJ2-5 | NA | TRBV3-1/TRBV3-2 | CASSHRGLETQYF | TGTGCCAGCAGCCACAGGGGCTTGGAGACCCAGTACTTC
NA | TRBJ2-3 | NA | TRBV3-1/TRBV3-2 | CASSPVGSTDTQYF | TGTGCCAGCAGCCCGGTTGGTTCCACAGATACGCAGTATTTT
TRBD1 | TRBJ1-3 | NA | TRBV5-6 | CASSSYRGYLEGNTIYF | TGTGCCAGCAGCTCTTACAGGGGGTATTTGGAAGGAAACACCATATATTTT
TRBD2 | TRBJ2-5 | NA | TRBV5-5 | CASSWRLAGAGETQYF | TGTGCCAGCAGCTGGCGACTAGCGGGGGCGGGGGAGACCCAGTACTTC
NA | TRBJ2-7 | NA | TRBV19 | CASSYGVGSYEQYF | TGTGCCAGTAGTTACGGGGTAGGCTCCTACGAGCAGTACTTC
TRBD1 | TRBJ1-2 | NA | TRBV6-5 | CASSGTATNYGYTF | TGTGCCAGCAGCGGGACAGCTACTAACTATGGCTACACCTTC
TRBD2 | TRBJ2-1 | NA | TRBV2 | CASSRISGSYNEQFF | TGTGCCAGCAGCCGGATTAGCGGGTCCTACAATGAGCAGTTCTTC
TRBD2 | TRBJ2-2 | once | TRBV6-1 | CASSDWRGGIGELFF | TGTGCCAGCAGTGATTGGCGGGGGGGCATCGGGGAGCTGTTTTTT
TRBD2 | TRBJ2-2 | NA | TRBV11-2 | CASSLLAGVNTGELFF | TGTGCCAGCAGCTTACTAGCGGGAGTGAACACCGGGGAGCTGTTTTTT
TRBD1 | TRBJ1-4 | NA | TRBV6-1 | CASSEASGQAEKLFF | TGTGCCAGCAGTGAAGCGTCGGGACAGGCGGAAAAACTGTTTTTT
NA | TRBJ2-7 | few | TRBV9 | CASSAGGALIYEQYF | TGTGCCAGCAGCGCCGGAGGGGCTCTTATCTACGAGCAGTACTTC
NA | TRBJ2-7 | NA | TRBV2 | CASSEGRGLAHEQYF | TGTGCCAGCAGTGAAGGGCGGGGATTGGCACACGAGCAGTACTTC
NA | TRBJ2-4 | NA | TRBV12-2 | CASRSMDGLAGGPENIQYF | TGTGCAAGTCGCTCCATGGACGGACTAGCGGGAGGGCCGGAAAACATTCAGTACTTC
NA | TRBJ2-3 | NA | TRBV6-5 | CASSPGSGTDTQYF | TGTGCCAGCAGCCCGGGGTCAGGCACAGATACGCAGTATTTT
NA | TRBJ2-2 | NA | TRBV20-1 | CSASFVFVRGDGELFF | TGCAGTGCTAGTTTTGTGTTCGTAAGGGGCGACGGGGAGCTGTTTTTT
TRBD1 | TRBJ1-2 | NA | TRBV7-3 | CASSLGDRDHYGYTF | TGTGCCAGCAGCTTGGGGGACAGGGATCACTATGGCTACACCTTC
NA | TRBJ2-1 | NA | TRBV9 | CASSVVGRMADEQFF | TGTGCCAGCAGCGTAGTGGGCAGGATGGCTGATGAGCAGTTCTTC